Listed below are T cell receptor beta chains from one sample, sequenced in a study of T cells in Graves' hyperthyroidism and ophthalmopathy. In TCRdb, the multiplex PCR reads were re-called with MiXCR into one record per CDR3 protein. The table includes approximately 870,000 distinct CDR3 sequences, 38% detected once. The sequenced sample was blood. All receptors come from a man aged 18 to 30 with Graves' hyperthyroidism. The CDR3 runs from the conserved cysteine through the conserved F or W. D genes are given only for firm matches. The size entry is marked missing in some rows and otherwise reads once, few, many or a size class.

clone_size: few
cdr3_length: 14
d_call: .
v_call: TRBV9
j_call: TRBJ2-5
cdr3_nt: TGTGCCAGCAGCGTAGAGCCGACCCAAGAGACCCAGTACTTC
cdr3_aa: CASSVEPTQETQYF

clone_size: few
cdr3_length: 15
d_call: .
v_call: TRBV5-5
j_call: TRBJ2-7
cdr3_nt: TGTGCCAGCAGTTCCGACAGGTCCCTTTACTACGAGCAGTACTTC
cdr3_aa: CASSSDRSLYYEQYF

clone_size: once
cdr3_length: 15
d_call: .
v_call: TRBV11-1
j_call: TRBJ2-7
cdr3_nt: TGTGCCAGCAGCTTATGGAGTCAGGGACCCTACGAGCAGTACTTC
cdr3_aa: CASSLWSQGPYEQYF

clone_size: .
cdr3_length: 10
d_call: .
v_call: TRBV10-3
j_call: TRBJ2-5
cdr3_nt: TGTGCCATGGGGCGGGAGACCCAGTACTTC
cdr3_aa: CAMGRETQYF

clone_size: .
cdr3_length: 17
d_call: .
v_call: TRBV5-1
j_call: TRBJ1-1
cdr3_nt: TGCGCCAGTAGTCCTCTCGCGGACGGTGATTTGAACACTGAAGCTTTCTTT
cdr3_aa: CASSPLADGDLNTEAFF

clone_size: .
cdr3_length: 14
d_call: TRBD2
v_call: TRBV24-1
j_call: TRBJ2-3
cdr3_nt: TGTGCCACCAGTGACCCCGGGGGGTCAGATACGCAGTATTTT
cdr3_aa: CATSDPGGSDTQYF

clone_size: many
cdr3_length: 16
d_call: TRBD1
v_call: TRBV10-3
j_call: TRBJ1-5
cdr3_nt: TGTGCCATCAGTGAGTCTGGGACAGGGGGGGGTCAGCCCCAGCATTTT
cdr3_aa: CAISESGTGGGQPQHF

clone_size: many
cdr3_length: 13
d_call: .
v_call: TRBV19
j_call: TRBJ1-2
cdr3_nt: TGTGCCAGTCGTCCGTCCAATGAATATGGCTACACCTTC
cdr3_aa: CASRPSNEYGYTF

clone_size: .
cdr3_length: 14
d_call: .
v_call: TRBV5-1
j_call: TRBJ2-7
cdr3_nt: TGCGCCAGCAGCTTGGATCGGCTCTTCTACGAGCAGTACTTC
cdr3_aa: CASSLDRLFYEQYF

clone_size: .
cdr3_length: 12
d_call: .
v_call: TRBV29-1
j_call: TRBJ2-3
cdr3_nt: TGCAGCGTTGAATCTAGCACAGATACGCAGTATTTT
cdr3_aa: CSVESSTDTQYF

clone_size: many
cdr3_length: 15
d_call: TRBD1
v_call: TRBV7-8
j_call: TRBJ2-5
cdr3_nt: TGTGCCAGCAGCTTGCGGACAGGGGGCGTGGAGACCCAGTACTTC
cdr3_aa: CASSLRTGGVETQYF

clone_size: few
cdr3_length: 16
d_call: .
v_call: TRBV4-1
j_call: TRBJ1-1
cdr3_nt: TGCGCCAGCAGCCTCGAGCGGTGGGGCCGGAACACTGAAGCTTTCTTT
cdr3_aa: CASSLERWGRNTEAFF

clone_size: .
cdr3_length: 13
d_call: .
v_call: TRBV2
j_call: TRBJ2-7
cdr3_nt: TGTGCCAGCAGTGACCCCAGGGTCCACGAGCAGTACTTC
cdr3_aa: CASSDPRVHEQYF

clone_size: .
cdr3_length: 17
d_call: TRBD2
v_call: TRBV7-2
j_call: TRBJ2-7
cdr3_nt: TGTGCCAGCAGTTTGGAGCTAGGACTAGCCAGGAGAGGTGAGCAGTACTTC
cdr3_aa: CASSLELGLARRGEQYF

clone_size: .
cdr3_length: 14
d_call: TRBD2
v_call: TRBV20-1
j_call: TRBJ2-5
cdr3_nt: TGCAGTGCTATCCCTAGCGGGAAGGGAGAGACCCAGTACTTC
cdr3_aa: CSAIPSGKGETQYF

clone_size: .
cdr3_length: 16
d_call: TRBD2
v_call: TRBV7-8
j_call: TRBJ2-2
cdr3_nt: TGTGCCAGCAGCTTGCCGGCGGGGGGGCCAGGAGGGGAGCTGTTTTTT
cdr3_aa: CASSLPAGGPGGELFF

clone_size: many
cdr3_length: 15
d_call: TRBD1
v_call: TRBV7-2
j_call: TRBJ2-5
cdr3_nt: TGTGCCAGCAGTCCGGACAGGGCAGTGGAAGAGACCCAGTACTTC
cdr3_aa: CASSPDRAVEETQYF

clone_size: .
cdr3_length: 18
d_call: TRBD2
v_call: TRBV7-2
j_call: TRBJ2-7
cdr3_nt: TGTGCCAGCAGCCCCCTGCGAGCGGGAGGCATACTCTCCTACGAGCAGTACTTC
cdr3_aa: CASSPLRAGGILSYEQYF

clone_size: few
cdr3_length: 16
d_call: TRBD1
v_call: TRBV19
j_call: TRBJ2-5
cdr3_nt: TGTGCCAGCAGTCCACTACCGGGACAGGGAAAAGAGACCCAGTACTTC
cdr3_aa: CASSPLPGQGKETQYF

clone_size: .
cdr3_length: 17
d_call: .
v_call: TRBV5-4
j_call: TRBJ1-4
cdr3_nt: TGTGCCAGCAGCCAAGCTCCGATAGCTTCCCCTAATGAAAAACTGTTTTTT
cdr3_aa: CASSQAPIASPNEKLFF

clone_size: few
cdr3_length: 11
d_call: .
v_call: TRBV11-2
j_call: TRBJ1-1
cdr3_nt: TGTGGCTCGAGGGAAAACACTGAAGCTTTCTTT
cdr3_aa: CGSRENTEAFF

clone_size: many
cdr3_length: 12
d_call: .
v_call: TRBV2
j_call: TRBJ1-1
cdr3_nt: TGTGCCAGCAGTGATACTCGGGTGTTGGCTTTCTTT
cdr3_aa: CASSDTRVLAFF

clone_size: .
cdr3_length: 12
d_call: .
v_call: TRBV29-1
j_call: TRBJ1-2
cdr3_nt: TGCAGCGTTGAAGACGGGACTAAGTCCTACACCTTC
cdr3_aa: CSVEDGTKSYTF

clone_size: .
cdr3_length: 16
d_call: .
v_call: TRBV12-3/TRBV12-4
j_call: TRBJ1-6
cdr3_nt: TGTGCCAGCAGTTCGGCCGGGAGAGGGGAAGTCGCACCCCTCCACTTT
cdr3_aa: CASSSAGRGEVAPLHF

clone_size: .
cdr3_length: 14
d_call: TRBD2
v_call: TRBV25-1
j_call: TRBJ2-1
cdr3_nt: TGTGCCAGCAGCTCACGTAGGGGACTAGCGGCGAATCTCTTC
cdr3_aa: CASSSRRGLAANLF

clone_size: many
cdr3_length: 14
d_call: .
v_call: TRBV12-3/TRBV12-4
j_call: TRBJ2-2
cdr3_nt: TGTGCCAGCAGCGAAGAGCCGAACACCGGGGAGCTGTTTTTT
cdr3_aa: CASSEEPNTGELFF

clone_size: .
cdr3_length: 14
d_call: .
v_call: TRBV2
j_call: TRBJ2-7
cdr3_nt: TGTGCCAGCAGTGGAGAGGGGGTCTCCTACGAGCAGTACTTC
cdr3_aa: CASSGEGVSYEQYF

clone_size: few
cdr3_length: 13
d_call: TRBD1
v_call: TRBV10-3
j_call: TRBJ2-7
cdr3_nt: TGTGCCATCAGTCGGACAGGGCCCTACGAGCAGTACTTC
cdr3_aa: CAISRTGPYEQYF

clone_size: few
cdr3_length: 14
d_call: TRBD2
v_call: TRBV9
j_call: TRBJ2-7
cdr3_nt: TGTGCCAGCAGCTCGGTTAGCGGGCTGGGCGAGCAGTACTTC
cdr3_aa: CASSSVSGLGEQYF

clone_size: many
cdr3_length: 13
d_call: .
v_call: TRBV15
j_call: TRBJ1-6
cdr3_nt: TGTGCCACCGCGCGGGGGAATAATTCACCCCTCCACTTT
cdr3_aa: CATARGNNSPLHF

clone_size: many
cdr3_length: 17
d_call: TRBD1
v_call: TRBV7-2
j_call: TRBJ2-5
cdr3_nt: TGTGCCAGCAGCTTAGCGCGGTCAGGGGGCCGTCAAGAGACCCAGTACTTC
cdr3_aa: CASSLARSGGRQETQYF

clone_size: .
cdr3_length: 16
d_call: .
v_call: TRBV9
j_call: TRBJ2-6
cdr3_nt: TGTGCCAGCAGCGTTAGCTTGATATCTGGGGCCAACGTCCTGACTTTC
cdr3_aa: CASSVSLISGANVLTF

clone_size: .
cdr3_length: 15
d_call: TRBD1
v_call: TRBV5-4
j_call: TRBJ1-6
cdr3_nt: TGTGCCAGCAGCTTGTGGGCAGGGGGTAATTCACCCCTCCACTTT
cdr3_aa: CASSLWAGGNSPLHF

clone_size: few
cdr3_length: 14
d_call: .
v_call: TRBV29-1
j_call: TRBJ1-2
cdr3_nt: TGCAGCGTTGAAGGAGGGGGGCTCGACTATGGCTACACCTTC
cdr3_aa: CSVEGGGLDYGYTF

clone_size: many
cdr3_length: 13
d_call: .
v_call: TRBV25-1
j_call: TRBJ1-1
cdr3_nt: TGTGCCAGCAAAAGGGTTGAGAACACTGAAGCTTTCTTT
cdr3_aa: CASKRVENTEAFF

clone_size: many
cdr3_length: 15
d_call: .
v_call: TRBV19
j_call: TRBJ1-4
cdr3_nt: TGTGCCAGTAGTAGTTTGAACAGGGATGGCGAAAAACTGTTTTTT
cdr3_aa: CASSSLNRDGEKLFF

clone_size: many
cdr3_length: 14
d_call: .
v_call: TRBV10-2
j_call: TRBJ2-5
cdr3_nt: TGCGCCAGCAGTGTTCCTAGCGACCAAGAGACCCAGTACTTC
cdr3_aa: CASSVPSDQETQYF

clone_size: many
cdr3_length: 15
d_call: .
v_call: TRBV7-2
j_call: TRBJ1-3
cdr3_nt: TGTGCCAGCAGTTTAGGGGGTCAGGCTGGAAACACCATATATTTT
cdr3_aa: CASSLGGQAGNTIYF

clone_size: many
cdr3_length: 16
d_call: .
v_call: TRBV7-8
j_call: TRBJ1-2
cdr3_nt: TGTGCCAGCAGCTTAAGGGATCGCCTGCCAGGGGAAGGCTACACCTTC
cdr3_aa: CASSLRDRLPGEGYTF

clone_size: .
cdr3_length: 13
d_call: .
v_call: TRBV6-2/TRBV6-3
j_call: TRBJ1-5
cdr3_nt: TGTGCCAGCAGTCCTATAGGGCCTCAGCCCCAGCATTTT
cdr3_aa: CASSPIGPQPQHF

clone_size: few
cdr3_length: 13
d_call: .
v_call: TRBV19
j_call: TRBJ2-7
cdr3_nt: TGTGCCAGTAGTCACGGGCGGGGTTCCGAGCAGTACTTC
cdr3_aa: CASSHGRGSEQYF

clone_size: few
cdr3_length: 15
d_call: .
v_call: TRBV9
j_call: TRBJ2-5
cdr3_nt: TGTGCCAGCAGCGTAGACGGCAGGGTCCAAGAGACCCAGTACTTC
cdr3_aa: CASSVDGRVQETQYF

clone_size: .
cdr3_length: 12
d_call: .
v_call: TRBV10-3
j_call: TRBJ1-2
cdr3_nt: TGTGCCATGCAGGGGCGCACCTATGGCTACACCTTC
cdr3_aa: CAMQGRTYGYTF

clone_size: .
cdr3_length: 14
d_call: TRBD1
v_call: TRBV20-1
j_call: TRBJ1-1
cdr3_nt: TGCAGTGCTGCCCGGCAGGGGGTAAACACTGAAGCTTTCTTT
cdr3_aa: CSAARQGVNTEAFF

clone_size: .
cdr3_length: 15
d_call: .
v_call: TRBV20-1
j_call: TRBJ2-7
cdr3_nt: TGCAGTGCTAGGCATCTAGCGCGCCTCTCCTACGAGCAGTACTTC
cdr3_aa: CSARHLARLSYEQYF

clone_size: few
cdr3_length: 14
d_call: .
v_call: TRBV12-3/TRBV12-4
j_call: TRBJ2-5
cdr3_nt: TGTGCCAGCAGTTCGGACGGGTACTGGGAGACCCAGTACTTC
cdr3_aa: CASSSDGYWETQYF

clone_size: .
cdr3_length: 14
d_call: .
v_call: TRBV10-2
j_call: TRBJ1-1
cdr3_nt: TGCGCCAGCCAAGAGATCGAGCAGAACACTGAAGCTTTCTTT
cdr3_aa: CASQEIEQNTEAFF

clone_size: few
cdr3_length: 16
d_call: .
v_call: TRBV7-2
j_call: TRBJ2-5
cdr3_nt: TGTGCCACCGCCCTTAGAGAGGGAGGCGCAGGAGAGACCCAGTACTTC
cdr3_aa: CATALREGGAGETQYF

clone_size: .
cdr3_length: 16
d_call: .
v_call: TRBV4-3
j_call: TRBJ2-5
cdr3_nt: TGCGCCAGCAGCCAAGAAGGGACGGGGATAATGGAGACCCAGTACTTC
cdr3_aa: CASSQEGTGIMETQYF